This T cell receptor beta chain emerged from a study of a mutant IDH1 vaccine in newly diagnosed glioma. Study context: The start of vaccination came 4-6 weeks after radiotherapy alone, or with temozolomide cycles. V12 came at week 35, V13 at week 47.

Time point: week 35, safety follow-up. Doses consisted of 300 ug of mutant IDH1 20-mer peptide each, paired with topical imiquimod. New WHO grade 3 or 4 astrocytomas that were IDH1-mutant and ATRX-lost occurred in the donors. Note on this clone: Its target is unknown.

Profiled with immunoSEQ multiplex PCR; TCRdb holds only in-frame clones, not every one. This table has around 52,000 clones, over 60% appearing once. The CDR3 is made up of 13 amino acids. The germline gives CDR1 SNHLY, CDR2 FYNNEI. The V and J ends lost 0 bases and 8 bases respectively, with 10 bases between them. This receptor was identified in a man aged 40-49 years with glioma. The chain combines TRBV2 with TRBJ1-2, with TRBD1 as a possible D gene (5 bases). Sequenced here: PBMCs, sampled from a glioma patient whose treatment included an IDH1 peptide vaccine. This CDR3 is CASSEAEGPGYTF. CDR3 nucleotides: TGTGCCAGCAGTGAAGCGGAGGGGCCGGGCTACACCTTC.